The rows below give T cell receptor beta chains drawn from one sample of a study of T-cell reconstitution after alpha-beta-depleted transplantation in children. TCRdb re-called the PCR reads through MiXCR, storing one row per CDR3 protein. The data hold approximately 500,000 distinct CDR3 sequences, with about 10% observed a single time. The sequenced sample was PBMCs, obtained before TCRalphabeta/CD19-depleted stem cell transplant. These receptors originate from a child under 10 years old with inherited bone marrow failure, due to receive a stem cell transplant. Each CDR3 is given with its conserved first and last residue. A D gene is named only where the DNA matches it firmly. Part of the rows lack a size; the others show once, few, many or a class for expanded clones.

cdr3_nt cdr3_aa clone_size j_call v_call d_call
TGCGCCAGCAGCTTTCTCCCGACCGTAAGAGACAATGAGCAGTTCTTC CASSFLPTVRDNEQFF many TRBJ2-1 TRBV5-1 NA
TGTGCCAGCAGACTAGGGAGGGACGAGCAGTACTTC CASRLGRDEQYF many TRBJ2-7 TRBV5-5 TRBD2
TGTGCCAGCCGGGACGACTCTGGGTCCAACGTCCTGACTTTC CASRDDSGSNVLTF many TRBJ2-6 TRBV10-3 NA
TGTGCCAGCAGCTCCAATCGCCGGAATGAGCAGTTCTTC CASSSNRRNEQFF NA TRBJ2-1 TRBV7-2 NA
TGTGCCAGCAGAAGACAGGGCAGCCCTAACTATGGCTACACCTTC CASRRQGSPNYGYTF many TRBJ1-2 TRBV7-9 TRBD1
TGTGCCAGCAGTGGACTAGCGGGAGACCCCTACGAGCAGTACTTC CASSGLAGDPYEQYF many TRBJ2-7 TRBV28 TRBD2
TGCGCCAGCAGCCAGGGGCTAGCGGGCCCCGGGGAGCTGTTTTTT CASSQGLAGPGELFF many TRBJ2-2 TRBV4-1 TRBD2
TGTGCCATCAGTGGGGCGGGCGGGACATACGAGCAGTACTTC CAISGAGGTYEQYF many TRBJ2-7 TRBV10-3 NA
TGTGCCAGTAGTATATCACAGGGGGCTGAAGCTTTCTTT CASSISQGAEAFF NA TRBJ1-1 TRBV19 TRBD1
TGCAGTGCTAGGGACAGGATAGCCAAAAACATTCAGTACTTC CSARDRIAKNIQYF many TRBJ2-4 TRBV20-1 TRBD1
TGTGCCACCGCGGTGGGGATAGCCAAAAACATTCAGTACTTC CATAVGIAKNIQYF many TRBJ2-4 TRBV4-2 NA
TGCGCCAGCAGCCAAGATCGGGAGGATGGCTACACCTTC CASSQDREDGYTF many TRBJ1-2 TRBV4-3 NA
TGTGCCAGCAGCTTCGGGCAGCTTGAAGAGACCCAGTACTTC CASSFGQLEETQYF many TRBJ2-5 TRBV5-5 NA
TGCGCCAGCAGCCAAGATTTGAGGCGGGGTGCGAACACCGGGGAGCTGTTTTTT CASSQDLRRGANTGELFF few TRBJ2-2 TRBV4-3 NA
TGCAGTGCTAGAGATAGAAGGGGAATAGGACAGCCCCAGCATTTT CSARDRRGIGQPQHF many TRBJ1-5 TRBV20-1 NA
TGCAGTGCTAGGGCTAGCGGGGGGTACGAGCAGTACTTC CSARASGGYEQYF few TRBJ2-7 TRBV20-1 TRBD2
TGTGCCAGCAGTTACTCAGGTGTGCAGTACTTC CASSYSGVQYF many TRBJ2-7 TRBV6-2/TRBV6-3 NA
TGTGCCAGCAGTCCTAGCGGGACGTACAATGAGCAGTTCTTC CASSPSGTYNEQFF many TRBJ2-1 TRBV18 TRBD2
TGCGCCAGCAGTCAAGCGACAGGGCGGAATGAGCAGTTCTTC CASSQATGRNEQFF few TRBJ2-1 TRBV23-1 TRBD1
TGTGCCAGCAGTGAACTTGCGGCAGGATGGTACGAGCAGTACTTC CASSELAAGWYEQYF NA TRBJ2-7 TRBV6-1 NA
TGTGCCAGCAGCCAAGATAGTCTAGCGGGAGCGCAGCAGTACTTC CASSQDSLAGAQQYF NA TRBJ2-7 TRBV3-1 TRBD2
TGTGCCAGCAGTTACGGGGGCAGGGAAGAGACCCAGTACTTC CASSYGGREETQYF many TRBJ2-5 TRBV6-5 NA
TGTGCCAGCAAAGGACCCTACAATGAGCAGTTCTTC CASKGPYNEQFF few TRBJ2-1 TRBV12-3/TRBV12-4 NA
TGTGCCAGCAGATACAAGCGGGAGGGATACAATGAGCAGTTCTTC CASRYKREGYNEQFF few TRBJ2-1 TRBV12-3/TRBV12-4 TRBD2
TGTGCCAGCTGGAGCGAGCGTAAGGACAATGAGCAGTTCTTC CASWSERKDNEQFF many TRBJ2-1 TRBV6-2/TRBV6-3 NA
TGTGCCAGCAGCGGTCTGGCGTTCGAGCAGTTCTTC CASSGLAFEQFF many TRBJ2-1 TRBV9 NA
TGTGCCAGCAGCTTAGATCCGGGAGAATACGAGCAGTACTTC CASSLDPGEYEQYF many TRBJ2-7 TRBV7-2 NA
TGTGCCAGCAGCCAAGATACCGGGAGGGTGTTTTTT CASSQDTGRVFF many TRBJ2-2 TRBV3-1 TRBD2
TGTGCCAGCAGCTTCCGGGAGGGCGGGTACATTCAGTACTTC CASSFREGGYIQYF many TRBJ2-4 TRBV7-2 TRBD2
TGTGCCAGCAGACTCGGGCTGCCAGGTACCATATATTTT CASRLGLPGTIYF many TRBJ1-3 TRBV12-3/TRBV12-4 NA
TGTGCCACCAGTGATTTCGGACCCCAGTACTTC CATSDFGPQYF many TRBJ2-5 TRBV24-1 NA
TGTGCCAGCAGCTTGAGGGGGGGCTCTGGAAACACCATATATTTT CASSLRGGSGNTIYF many TRBJ1-3 TRBV27 NA
TGCGCCAGCACCGGGACAGGGGGCAGCGAGACCCAGTACTTC CASTGTGGSETQYF many TRBJ2-5 TRBV5-1 TRBD1